Sequencing of this T cell receptor beta chain was carried out in a study of T cell repertoires in cytomegalovirus infection. Study background: Based on public TCR beta signatures, there were indications of CMV infection and of a matching HLA type. Findings of the study overall: Carriers of CMV and the relevant HLA type were discriminated by public TCR beta frequency.

From the reads, TCRdb called clonotypes with MiXCR, one entry per CDR3 protein. The sample carries roughly 180,000 distinct CDR3 sequences, 25% to 30% recorded once. In germline, CDR1 is SGHTA, CDR2 FQGNSA. This CDR3 contains 14 residues. Details on this clonotype: Its antigen is as yet unknown. An end of the junction does not agree with germline; a read error may underlie this.

Sequencing was done on a sample of PBMCs. This chain joins TRBV7-2 and TRBJ2-7; perhaps TRBD2 as D (6 bases). This receptor was taken from a human donor in good health (CMV status not recorded). Some clones in this sample may be carry-over from other donors' samples. The CDR3 loop reads CASSFGTFSHEQYF. In DNA, the CDR3 is TGTGCCAGCAGCTTCGGGACTTTCTCCCACGAGCAGTACTTC.